This T cell receptor beta chain was captured by sequencing in a study of Ad26.COV2.S vaccination and SARS-CoV-2 variants. Background on the study: Participant was drawn from the COV1001 Ad26.COV2.S trial arm.

Regarding the study as a whole: There was a possibility that the TCR breadth and depth analyses underestimated total T cell responses. Marked by substantial breadth, spike-specific CD8+ and CD4+ T cell responses were reportedly seen after vaccination.

Method: immunoSEQ multiplex PCR; TCRdb's copy keeps in-frame clones and lacks some. This table holds about 440,000 clones, less than 95% found once. A remark on this clone: Its cognate antigen is unknown.

Treatment indicated: roughly 19 received Ad26.COV2.S at low or high dose, single or two shots; roughly five received placebo; per-sample allocation not given. Day 63 after the first injection of vaccine or placebo was the sampling time. Expressing Wuhan-strain SARS-CoV-2 spike, an Ad26 vector served as the vaccine. The V gene lost 0 bases and the J gene lost 1 base, with 13 bases spanning the gap. The CDR3 consists of 16 residues. CDR1 is SGHAT, CDR2 FQNNGV, per germline. The specimen comprised peripheral blood, sampled in a trial of Ad26.COV2.S vaccine versus placebo. The J gene is TRBJ2-7, the V gene TRBV11-2, with TRBD1 as a possible D gene (5 bases). The origin of this receptor is a person between 18 and 65 years old who received the Ad26.COV2.S COVID-19 vaccine or a placebo. The CDR3 here is CASSLDPRVGSYEQYF. The CDR3 DNA reads as TGTGCCAGCAGCTTAGATCCCAGGGTTGGGTCCTACGAGCAGTACTTC. The entire variable domain, with the rest obtained from reference TRBV11-2 and TRBJ2-7, is as follows: EAGVAQSPRYKIIEKRQSVAFWCNPISGHATLYWYQQILGQGPKLLIQFQNNGVVDDSQLPKDRFSAERLKGVDSTLKIQPAKLEDSAVYLCASSLDPRVGSYEQYFGPGTRLTVT.